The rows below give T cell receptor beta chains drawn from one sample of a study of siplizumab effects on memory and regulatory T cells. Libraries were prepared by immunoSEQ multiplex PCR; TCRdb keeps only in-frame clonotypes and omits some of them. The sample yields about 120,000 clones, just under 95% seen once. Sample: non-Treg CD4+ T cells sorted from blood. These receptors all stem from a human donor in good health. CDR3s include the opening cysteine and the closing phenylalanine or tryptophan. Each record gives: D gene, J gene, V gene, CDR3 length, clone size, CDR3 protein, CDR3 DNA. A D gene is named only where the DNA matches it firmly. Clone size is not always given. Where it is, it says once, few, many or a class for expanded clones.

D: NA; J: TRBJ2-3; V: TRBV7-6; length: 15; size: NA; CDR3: CASSFNKGYTDTQYF; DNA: TGTGCCAGCAGCTTTAATAAAGGGTACACAGATACGCAGTATTTT
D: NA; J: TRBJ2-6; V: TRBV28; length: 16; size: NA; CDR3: CASSPPSGSGANVLTF; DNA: TGTGCCAGCAGTCCGCCCTCAGGTTCTGGGGCCAACGTCCTGACTTTC
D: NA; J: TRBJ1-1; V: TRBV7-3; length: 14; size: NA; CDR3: CASSFGSLTNEAFF; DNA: TGTGCCAGCAGCTTTGGCAGCCTAACCAATGAAGCTTTCTTT
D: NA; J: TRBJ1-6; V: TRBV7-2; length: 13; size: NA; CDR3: CASRRDYNSPLHF; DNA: TGTGCCAGCCGCAGGGATTATAATTCACCCCTCCACTTT
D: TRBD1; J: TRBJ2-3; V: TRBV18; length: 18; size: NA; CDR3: CASSPYRTGGFSTDTQYF; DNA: TGTGCCAGCTCACCTTATAGGACAGGGGGCTTTAGCACAGATACGCAGTATTTT
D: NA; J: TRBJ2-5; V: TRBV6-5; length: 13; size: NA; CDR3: CASSYWGQETQYF; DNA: TGTGCCAGCAGTTACTGGGGGCAAGAGACCCAGTACTTC
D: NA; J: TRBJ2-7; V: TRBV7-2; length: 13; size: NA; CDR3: CASSWSLRDEQYF; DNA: TGTGCCAGCAGCTGGAGCCTCAGGGACGAGCAGTACTTC
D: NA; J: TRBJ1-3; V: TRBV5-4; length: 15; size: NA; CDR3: CASSRDPGSGNTIYF; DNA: TGTGCCAGCAGCAGGGACCCCGGCTCTGGAAACACCATATATTTT
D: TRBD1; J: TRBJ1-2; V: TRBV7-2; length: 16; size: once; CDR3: CASSLYRTGEAYGYTF; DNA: TGTGCCAGCAGCCTATACCGGACAGGGGAAGCCTATGGCTACACCTTC
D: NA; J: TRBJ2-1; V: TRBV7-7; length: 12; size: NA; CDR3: CASSSGGHEQFF; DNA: TGTGCCAGCAGCTCAGGGGGGCATGAGCAGTTCTTC
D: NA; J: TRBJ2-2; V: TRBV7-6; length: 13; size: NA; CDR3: CASSSRETGELFF; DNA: TGTGCCAGCAGTTCTAGGGAAACCGGGGAGCTGTTTTTT
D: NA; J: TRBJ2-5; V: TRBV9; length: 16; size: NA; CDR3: CASSVDGSPIQETQYF; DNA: TGTGCCAGCAGCGTAGACGGGTCACCTATCCAGGAGACCCAGTACTTC
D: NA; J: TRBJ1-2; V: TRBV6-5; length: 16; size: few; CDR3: CASSYSIRVPPYGYTF; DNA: TGTGCCAGCAGTTACTCGATCAGAGTTCCGCCCTATGGCTACACCTTC
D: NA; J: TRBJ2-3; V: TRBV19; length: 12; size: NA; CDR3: CASSLVPDTQYF; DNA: TGTGCCAGTAGTCTCGTCCCAGATACGCAGTATTTT
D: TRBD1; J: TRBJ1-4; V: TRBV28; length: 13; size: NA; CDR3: CGSSPAGGEKLFF; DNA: TGTGGCTCGTCACCCGCAGGGGGCGAAAAACTGTTTTTT
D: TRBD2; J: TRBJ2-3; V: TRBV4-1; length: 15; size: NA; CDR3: CASSQLSGGTDTQYF; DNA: TGCGCCAGCAGCCAACTTAGCGGGGGCACAGATACGCAGTATTTT
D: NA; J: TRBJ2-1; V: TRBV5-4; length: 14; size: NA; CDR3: CASSPNSGYNEQFF; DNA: TGTGCCAGCAGCCCCAACAGCGGGTACAATGAGCAGTTCTTC
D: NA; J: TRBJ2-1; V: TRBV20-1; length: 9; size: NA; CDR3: CSAGPQQFF; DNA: TGCAGTGCCGGACCTCAGCAGTTCTTC
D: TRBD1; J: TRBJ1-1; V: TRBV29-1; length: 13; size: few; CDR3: CSVAKTGDTEAFF; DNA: TGCAGCGTTGCCAAGACAGGGGATACTGAAGCTTTCTTT
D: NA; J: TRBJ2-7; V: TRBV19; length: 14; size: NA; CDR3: CASSIQGGYHEQYF; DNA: TGTGCCAGTAGTATCCAGGGTGGATACCACGAGCAGTACTTC
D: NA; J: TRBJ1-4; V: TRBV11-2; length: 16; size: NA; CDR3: CASSLETGRTNEKLFF; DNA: TGTGCCAGCAGCTTAGAGACAGGACGAACTAATGAAAAACTGTTTTTT
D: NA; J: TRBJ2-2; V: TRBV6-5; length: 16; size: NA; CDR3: CASSYSPGSNTGELFF; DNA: TGTGCCAGCAGTTACTCTCCGGGGTCGAACACCGGGGAGCTGTTTTTT
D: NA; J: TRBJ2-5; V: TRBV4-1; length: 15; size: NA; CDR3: CASSQVGGAQETQYF; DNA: TGCGCCAGCAGCCAAGTAGGAGGGGCCCAAGAGACCCAGTACTTC
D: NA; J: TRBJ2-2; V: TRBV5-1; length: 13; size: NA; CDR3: CASSTQGSGELFF; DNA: TGCGCCAGCAGCACCCAGGGAAGCGGGGAGCTGTTTTTT
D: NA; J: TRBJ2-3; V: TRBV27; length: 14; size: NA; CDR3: CASRIRGELDTQYF; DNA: TGTGCCAGCAGAATTAGAGGGGAGCTAGATACGCAGTATTTT
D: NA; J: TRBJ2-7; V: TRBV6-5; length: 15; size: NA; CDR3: CASSNPLPEGYEQYF; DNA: TGTGCCAGCAGTAACCCGCTACCTGAGGGCTACGAGCAGTACTTC
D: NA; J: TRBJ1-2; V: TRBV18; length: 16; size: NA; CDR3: CASSPGLQGGTYGYTF; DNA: TGTGCCAGCTCGCCCGGGCTTCAGGGAGGTACCTATGGCTACACCTTC
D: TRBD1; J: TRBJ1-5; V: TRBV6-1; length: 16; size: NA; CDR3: CASSVPGQGVNQPQHF; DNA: TGTGCCAGCAGTGTGCCGGGACAGGGGGTTAATCAGCCCCAGCATTTT
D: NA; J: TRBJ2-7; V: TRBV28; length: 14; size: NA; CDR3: CASSFNRGVSPQYF; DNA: TGTGCCAGCAGTTTTAATCGCGGGGTATCCCCCCAGTACTTC
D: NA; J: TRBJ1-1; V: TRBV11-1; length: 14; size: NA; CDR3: CASSFAGRNTEAFF; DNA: TGTGCCAGCAGCTTCGCAGGGAGAAACACTGAAGCTTTCTTT
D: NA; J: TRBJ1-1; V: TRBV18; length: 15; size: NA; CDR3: CASSPIPTGNTEAFF; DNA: TGTGCCAGCTCACCAATCCCTACAGGGAACACTGAAGCTTTCTTT
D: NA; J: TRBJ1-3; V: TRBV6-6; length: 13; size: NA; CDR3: CASRSPAGNTIYF; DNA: TGTGCCAGCAGATCCCCAGCTGGAAACACCATATATTTT
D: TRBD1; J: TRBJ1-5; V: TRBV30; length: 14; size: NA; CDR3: CAWAGTGVNQPQHF; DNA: TGTGCCTGGGCCGGGACAGGGGTCAATCAGCCCCAGCATTTT
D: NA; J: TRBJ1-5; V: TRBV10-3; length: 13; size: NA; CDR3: CANGRDGYQPQHF; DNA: TGTGCCAATGGCCGGGACGGATATCAGCCCCAGCATTTT
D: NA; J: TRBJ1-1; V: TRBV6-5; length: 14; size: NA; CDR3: CASSRGQQNTEAFF; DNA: TGTGCCAGCAGTAGGGGACAACAAAACACTGAAGCTTTCTTT
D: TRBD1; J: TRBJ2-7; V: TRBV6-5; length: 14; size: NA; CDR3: CASGTGTGPYEQYF; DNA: TGTGCCAGCGGGACCGGGACAGGGCCCTACGAGCAGTACTTC
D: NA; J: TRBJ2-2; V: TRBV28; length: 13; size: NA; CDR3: CATLQTNTGELFF; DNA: TGTGCCACCCTCCAAACAAACACCGGGGAGCTGTTTTTT
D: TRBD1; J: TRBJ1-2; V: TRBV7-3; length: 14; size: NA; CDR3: CASSSQGVSYGYTF; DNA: TGTGCCAGCAGCTCACAGGGGGTATCGTATGGCTACACCTTC
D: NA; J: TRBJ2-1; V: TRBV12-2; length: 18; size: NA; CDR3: CASRSREYTRGSYNEQFF; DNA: TGTGCAAGTCGCTCGCGGGAGTACACTAGGGGCTCCTACAATGAGCAGTTCTTC
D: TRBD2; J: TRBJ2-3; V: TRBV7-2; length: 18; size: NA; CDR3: CASSLAGTSGGAVDTQYF; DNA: TGTGCCAGCAGCTTAGCGGGGACTAGCGGGGGGGCGGTAGATACGCAGTATTTT
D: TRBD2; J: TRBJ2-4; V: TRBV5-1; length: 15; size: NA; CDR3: CASSFLSGEGNIQYF; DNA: TGCGCCAGCAGCTTCCTTAGCGGGGAGGGGAACATTCAGTACTTC
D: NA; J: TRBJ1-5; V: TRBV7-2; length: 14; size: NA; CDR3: CASSLSMPDQPQHF; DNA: TGTGCCAGCAGCTTAAGTATGCCCGATCAGCCCCAGCATTTT
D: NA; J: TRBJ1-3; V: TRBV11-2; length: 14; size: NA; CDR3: CASSPSRSGNTIYF; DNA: TGTGCCAGCAGTCCTTCCCGCTCTGGAAACACCATATATTTT
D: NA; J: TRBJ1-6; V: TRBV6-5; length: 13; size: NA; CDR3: CASSYDYNSPLHF; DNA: TGTGCCAGCAGTTATGACTATAATTCACCCCTCCACTTT
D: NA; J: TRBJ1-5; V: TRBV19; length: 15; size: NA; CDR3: CASSILGGDNQPQHF; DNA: TGTGCCAGTAGTATCTTAGGGGGAGACAATCAGCCCCAGCATTTT
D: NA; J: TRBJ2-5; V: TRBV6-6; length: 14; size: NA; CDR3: CASSPQGSHETQYF; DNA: TGTGCCAGCAGTCCACAGGGATCCCACGAGACCCAGTACTTC
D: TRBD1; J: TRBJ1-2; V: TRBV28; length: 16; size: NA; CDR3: CASSDRVRLTNYGYTF; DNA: TGTGCCAGCAGTGACAGGGTGAGGCTTACTAACTATGGCTACACCTTC
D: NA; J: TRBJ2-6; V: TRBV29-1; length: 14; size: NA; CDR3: CSALGGTGANVLTF; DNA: TGCAGCGCCCTGGGGGGCACTGGGGCCAACGTCCTGACTTTC
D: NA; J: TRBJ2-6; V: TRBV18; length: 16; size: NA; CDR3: CASSSTGVSGANVLTF; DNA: TGTGCCAGCTCATCAACGGGGGTCTCTGGGGCCAACGTCCTGACTTTC